The 18 T cell receptor beta chains given below trace back to one sample, sequenced in a study of blood T cell repertoires in COVID-19. Sequencing was performed with immunoSEQ multiplex PCR; in TCRdb, only in-frame clones are kept and a portion is missing. Of 95,000 to 150,000 clones listed, approximately 85% are singletons. What was sequenced was peripheral blood. The source is a human donor in a cohort sampled during active COVID-19.

The chain uses TRBV12-3 or TRBV12-4 and TRBJ2-7, with D unclear. The CDR3 is 13 amino acids. Trimming pared 10 bases from V and 0 bases from J, leaving 13 bases between. The CDR3 spells CATRPLASYEQYF. CDR3 in DNA: TGTGCCACCCGGCCCTTAGCCTCCTACGAGCAGTACTTC.

This sequence joins TRBV28 and TRBJ1-2; no clear D gene. In germline, CDR1 is MDHEN, CDR2 SYDVKM. V dropped 4 bases and J dropped 1 base, with 10 bases sitting between them. CDR3 length: 14 amino acids. CDR3 DNA sequence: TGTGCCAGCAGTTCAGGCCGAAATAACTATGGCTACACCTTC. Amino acids: CASSSGRNNYGYTF.

The chain employs TRBV13 and TRBJ2-1; D is perhaps TRBD2 (6 bases). The germline CDR1 and CDR2 sequences are PRHDT and FYEKMQ (reference sequence). The CDR3 runs 14 residues. Trimming shortened V by 6 bases and J by 2 bases, and 11 bases separated the two germline ends. The CDR3 DNA sequence: TGTGCCAGCAGTCTAGCGCTTACCTACAATGAGCAGTTCTTC. This translates into CASSLALTYNEQFF.

The V gene is TRBV20-1, the J gene TRBJ1-5, with unresolved D. This CDR3 is built from 16 residues. Germline V gives CDR1 DFQATT, CDR2 SNEGSKA (reference sequence). The V gene lost 3 bases and the J gene lost 6 bases, with 21 bases spanning the gap. CDR3 protein: CSASRVISTTGQPQHF. The CDR3 DNA is TGCAGTGCTAGTCGGGTTATCTCCACAACGGGTCAGCCCCAGCATTTT.

J is TRBJ2-5 and V is TRBV19; TRBD1 matches at 9 bases. V shed 1 base and J 4 bases; nucleotides not matched to a gene: 4. The germline V gene encodes CDR1 LNHDA and CDR2 SQIVND (reference sequence). This CDR3 comprises 15 residues. In DNA form, the CDR3 reads TGTGCCAGTAGTATAGGAACAGGGGGCGCAGAGACCCAGTACTTC. Translating gives CASSIGTGGAETQYF.

CDR3 nucleotide sequence: TGTGCCAGCAGTTACTCCCGGGTGTCTCTGAATGAGCAGTTCTTC. Translation: CASSYSRVSLNEQFF. The V gene is TRBV6-5, the J gene TRBJ2-1, with D unresolved. CDR3 length: 15 residues. With 0 bases removed from V and 7 bases from J, the gap between germline ends came to 13 bases. Germline values: CDR1 MNHEY, CDR2 SVGAGI.

This chain joins TRBV7-9 and TRBJ2-5, with 8 bases that match TRBD1. CDR3 length equals 19 residues. Unmatched junction bases numbered 17, after V lost 1 base and J lost 4 bases. Germline V gives CDR1 SEHNR, CDR2 FQNEAQ (reference sequence). CDR3 sequence (DNA): TGTGCCAGCAGCTTAGGATTTCAGGTGCGACAGGGGACTTCAGAGACCCAGTACTTC. It translates to CASSLGFQVRQGTSETQYF.

This sequence joins TRBV6-2 or TRBV6-3 and TRBJ2-7, with 8 bases matching TRBD2. Trimming at V came to 2 bases and at J to 2 bases, leaving 8 bases not matched to a gene. CDR3 length: 16 amino acids. The germline gives CDR1 MNHEY, CDR2 SVGEGT. The chain's CDR3 is CASSYPFSSGTYEQYF. For the CDR3, the DNA is TGTGCCAGCAGTTACCCTTTTAGTAGCGGGACCTACGAGCAGTACTTC.

The rearrangement joins TRBV1 to TRBJ1-5. TRBV1 is a known pseudogene. This CDR3 has 18 residues. CDR3 in DNA: TGCACCAGCAGCCAAGAGGGGGGGCGGGGTTTTGGCAATCAGCCCCAGCATTTT. This encodes CTSSQEGGRGFGNQPQHF.

J is TRBJ2-3 and V is TRBV11-2; no clear D. V shed 8 bases and J shed 2 bases, with 5 bases lying between them. Germline-derived CDR1 and CDR2 are SGHAT and FQNNGV. This CDR3 region has 11 residues. The CDR3 here is CASGLTDTQYF. Written as DNA, the CDR3 is TGTGCCAGCGGCCTCACAGATACGCAGTATTTT.

The V call is TRBV5-4, the J call TRBJ2-7, with 7 bases matching TRBD1. Germline CDR1 and CDR2: SGHNT and YYREEE (reference sequence). CDR3 size: 13 residues. V trimming: 4 bases; J trimming: 5 bases; junction bases outside the gene matches: 6. The CDR3 coding sequence is TGTGCCAGCAGCCAACAGACAGGGAACGAGCAGTACTTC. Amino acids: CASSQQTGNEQYF.

Here the CDR3 reads CSARTPYGYTF. The CDR3 nucleotides read TGCAGTGCTAGGACTCCCTATGGCTACACCTTC. The chain has TRBV20-1 and TRBJ1-2, with D unclear. Looked up from germline, CDR1 is DFQATT and CDR2 is SNEGSKA (reference sequence). The CDR3 is 11 amino acids. Trimming removed 3 bases from V and 4 bases from J, with 6 bases in between.

J is TRBJ2-2 and V is TRBV7-8; 8 nucleotides agree with TRBD1. CDR3 length equals 15 residues. J was trimmed by 3 bases and V by 8 bases; bases with no gene match: 8. Germline CDR1 SGHVS, CDR2 FQNEAQ. CDR3 coding DNA: TGTGCCAGCCCCGACTCGACAGGGGACACCGGGGAGCTGTTTTTT. Protein: CASPDSTGDTGELFF.

The chain is built from TRBV6-4 and TRBJ2-2; tentatively, D is TRBD1 (6 bases). Germline V gene lookup returns CDR1 MRHNA and CDR2 SNTAGT. The length of the CDR3 is 14 residues. The V end was cut by 7 bases, the J end by 0 bases, with 9 bases between. The CDR3 DNA is TGTGCCAGCAAACGACAGGCGAACACCGGGGAGCTGTTTTTT. This codes for CASKRQANTGELFF.

The V gene is TRBV11-3, the J gene TRBJ2-7; D is possibly TRBD1 (5 bases). The CDR3 extends over 14 amino acids. The V end was cut by 1 base, the J end by 0 bases, with 7 bases between. The germline gives CDR1 SGHNT, CDR2 YENEEA. DNA for the CDR3: TGTGCCAGCAGCTTAGGGGGCACCTCCTACGAGCAGTACTTC. Its translation: CASSLGGTSYEQYF.

The rearrangement links TRBV24-1 to TRBJ2-7; 7 bases agree with TRBD1. CDR3 length: 13 residues. Losses at the gene ends were 7 bases for V and 6 bases for J; bases not matched to a gene: 8. In germline, CDR1 is KGHDR, CDR2 SFDVKD. CDR3 bases: TGTGCCACCAGAGAGGGACAGCCTGGCGAGCAGTACTTC. Residues: CATREGQPGEQYF.

This chain links TRBV7-2 with TRBJ2-3; perhaps TRBD2 as D (6 bases). CDR1 and CDR2 from the germline V gene are SGHTA and FQGNSA. Trimming left V 0 bases short and J 3 bases short, with 16 bases between. CDR3 length: 17 amino acids. CDR3 residues: CASSLAQPAGRTDTQYF. The CDR3 DNA reads TGTGCCAGCAGCTTAGCCCAGCCGGCAGGGAGGACAGATACGCAGTATTTT.

The rearrangement links TRBV6-5 to TRBJ1-6; 8 nucleotides match TRBD1. Germline loops: CDR1 MNHEY, CDR2 SVGAGI. There are 15 residues in the CDR3. The V gene end was trimmed by 2 bases and the J gene end by 7 bases; junction bases not matched to a gene: 4. The DNA of the CDR3 is TGTGCCAGCAGTTACGGGACAGGTTTGAATTCACCCCTCCACTTT. Encoded protein: CASSYGTGLNSPLHF.